The 8 T cell receptor beta chains in this list originate from one sample, sequenced in a study of T cell repertoires in cytomegalovirus infection. From the reads, TCRdb called clonotypes with MiXCR, one entry per CDR3 protein. Here the sample spans over 200,000 distinct CDR3 sequences, roughly an eighth being singletons. Sequencing was performed on PBMCs. The receptors shown here come from a human donor in good health (CMV status not recorded). Some clones in this sample may be carry-over from other donors' samples.

This clonotype has more than one count but fewer than ten. The V gene is TRBV6-6, the J gene TRBJ2-1, with 8 positions matching TRBD2. The length of the CDR3 is 16 residues. Germline V lookup: CDR1 MNHNY, CDR2 SVGAGI (reference sequence). The trim removed 0 bases at V and 8 bases at J, leaving 9 bases unmatched. CDR3 DNA sequence: TGTGCCAGCAGTTACTCGAGGGGACGGGGGGGCCATGAGCAGTTCTTC. Residues: CASSYSRGRGGHEQFF.

This clonotype has at least ten counts. The CDR3: CASSQGENTGELFF. The CDR3 DNA is TGTGCCAGCAGTCAGGGAGAGAACACCGGGGAGCTGTTTTTT. V usage is TRBV7-3 and J usage is TRBJ2-2; D is perhaps TRBD1 or TRBD2 (5 bases each). Trimming took off 6 bases at V and 1 base at J, with 9 bases between the two ends. The CDR3 runs 14 residues. Germline V gene data show CDR1 as SGHTA and CDR2 as FQGTGA. Looking up the rest from reference TRBV7-3 and TRBJ2-2 gives the full variable domain: GAGVSQTPSNKVTEKGKYVELRCDPISGHTALYWYRQSLGQGPEFLIYFQGTGAADDSGLPNDRFFAVRPEGSVSTLKIQRTERGDSAVYLCASSQGENTGELFFGEGSRLTVL.

This clonotype was detected a few times. This chain uses TRBV20-1 with TRBJ2-1, with D possibly TRBD2 on 5 matching bases. CDR1 DFQATT and CDR2 SNEGSKA come from the germline V gene (reference sequence). The length of the CDR3 is 15 residues. Trimming stripped 0 bases from V and 6 bases from J, with 15 bases between. The CDR3 here is CSARDWSWAGNEQFF. The CDR3 DNA reads as TGCAGTGCTAGAGATTGGAGCTGGGCGGGCAATGAGCAGTTCTTC.

The chain uses TRBV6-6 and TRBJ2-7; 9 nucleotides agree with TRBD2. V lost 3 bases to trimming and J lost 4 bases; unmatched junction nucleotides: 10. From germline, CDR1 is MNHNY and CDR2 SVGAGI (reference sequence). The CDR3 length is 16 residues. CDR3 sequence (DNA): TGTGCCAGCAGTTATGGTTCCGCGGGGGGGCCTTACGAGCAGTACTTC. The encoded protein is CASSYGSAGGPYEQYF.

In its sample, this clonotype was seen a few times. The chain joins TRBV20-1 to TRBJ2-5; no firm D call. V was cut by 6 bases and J by 0 bases, with 11 bases left in between. This CDR3 has 13 amino acids. Per germline, CDR1 DFQATT and CDR2 SNEGSKA (reference sequence). This chain's CDR3 is CSASPLYQETQYF. Here the CDR3 DNA reads TGCAGTGCCTCCCCGTTGTACCAAGAGACCCAGTACTTC.

In this sample, this clonotype turned up a few times. The chain is built from TRBV14 and TRBJ1-2, with a weak D call TRBD1 (5 bases). CDR1 is SGHDN, CDR2 FVKESK, per germline. This CDR3 is built from 14 residues. The germline V and J ends were trimmed by 5 bases and 2 bases, with 12 bases remaining between them. The CDR3 DNA reads as TGTGCCAGCAGCGTCGCGGGGGTGAACTATGGCTACACCTTC. It specifies CASSVAGVNYGYTF. The full variable domain, in which reference TRBV14 and TRBJ1-2 provide the parts outside the CDR3, is EAGVTQFPSHSVIEKGQTVTLRCDPISGHDNLYWYRRVMGKEIKFLLHFVKESKQDESGMPNNRFLAERTGGTYSTLKVQPAELEDSGVYFCASSVAGVNYGYTFGSGTRLTVV.

Turning to this clonotype: A much larger clone sits a single nucleotide away, making a read error possible. The chain has TRBV7-2 and TRBJ2-3; D might be TRBD1 or TRBD2, each matching 5 bases. The germline V gene encodes CDR1 SGHTA and CDR2 FQGNSA. The V end lost 5 bases, the J end lost 2 bases, and 14 bases lay between the germline ends. The CDR3 contains 15 residues. CDR3 DNA sequence: TGTGCCAGCAGCCCCGCGTGGGGACCCACAGATACGCAGTATTTT. The encoded protein is CASSPAWGPTDTQYF.

This sequence joins TRBV29-1 and TRBJ2-3; D uncertain. Trimming left V 0 bases short and J 4 bases short, with 8 bases between. Germline lookup yields CDR1 SQVTM and CDR2 ANQGSEA. CDR3 size: 13 residues. CDR3 protein: CSVEESVPDTQYF. The CDR3 nucleotides are TGCAGCGTTGAAGAATCGGTCCCAGATACGCAGTATTTT.